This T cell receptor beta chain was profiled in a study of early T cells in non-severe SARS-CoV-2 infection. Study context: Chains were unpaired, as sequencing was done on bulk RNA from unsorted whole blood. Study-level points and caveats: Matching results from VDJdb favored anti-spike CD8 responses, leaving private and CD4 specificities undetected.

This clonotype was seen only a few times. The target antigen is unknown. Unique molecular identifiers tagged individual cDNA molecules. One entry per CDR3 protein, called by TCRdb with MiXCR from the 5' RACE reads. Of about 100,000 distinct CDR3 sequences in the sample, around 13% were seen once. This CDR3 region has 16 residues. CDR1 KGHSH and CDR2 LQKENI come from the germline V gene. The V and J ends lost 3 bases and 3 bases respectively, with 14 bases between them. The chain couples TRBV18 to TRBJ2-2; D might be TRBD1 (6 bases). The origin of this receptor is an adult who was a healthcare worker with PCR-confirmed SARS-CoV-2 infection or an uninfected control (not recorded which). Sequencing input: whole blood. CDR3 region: CASSPRQADHTGELFF. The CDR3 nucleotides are TGTGCCAGCTCACCCCGACAGGCGGATCACACCGGGGAGCTGTTTTTT. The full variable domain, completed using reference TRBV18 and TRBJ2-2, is NAGVMQNPRHLVRRRGQEARLRCSPMKGHSHVYWYRQLPEEGLKFMVYLQKENIIDESGMPKERFSAEFPKEGPSILRIQQVVRGDSAAYFCASSPRQADHTGELFFGEGSRLTVL.